These 12 T cell receptor beta chains came from one sample sequenced in a study of Ad26.COV2.S vaccination and SARS-CoV-2 variants listed by TCRdb under 2021. Interpreted using the paper, the treatment or condition label stands for: 15 to 20 received Ad26.COV2.S at low or high dose, single or two shots; a few received placebo; per-sample allocation not given. For vaccine and placebo recipients, repertoires were sequenced using samples collected on day 63 after the first injection. The library relied on the immunoSEQ multiplex PCR assay. TCRdb took this table from immuneACCESS and kept in-frame rearrangements with V and J called. Such tables lack part of the clones; where checked against another copy, unresolved V genes explain under half of the gap, and the rest is unexplained. This sample comprises 300,000 to 500,000 clones, approximately 91% of them detected only once. Jointly, the top ten make up about 3.6% of the sample.

The sample here was peripheral blood, taken in a trial of Ad26.COV2.S vaccine versus placebo. The receptors come from a person aged 18-65 years who received the Ad26.COV2.S COVID-19 vaccine or a placebo.

This chain links TRBV5-1 with TRBJ2-3; unclear D gene. Germline lookup yields CDR1 SGHRS and CDR2 YFSETQ. V lost 3 bases to trimming and J lost 2 bases, with 4 bases between them. The CDR3 has 12 amino acids. Written as DNA, the CDR3 is TGCGCCAGCAGCTGGGACACAGATACGCAGTATTTT. This encodes CASSWDTDTQYF.

Worth noting for this clone: Other DNA variants within this sample encode the same CDR3. The gene calls are TRBV5-1 and TRBJ2-3; 9 bases are shared with TRBD1. The V segment lost 4 bases and the J segment 6 bases; nucleotides outside the gene matches: 6. The CDR3 extends over 14 amino acids. Germline V CDR1 and CDR2: SGHRS, YFSETQ. The CDR3 is CASSLGQGADTQYF. Here the CDR3 DNA reads TGCGCCAGCAGCCTGGGACAGGGTGCCGATACGCAGTATTTT.

This rearrangement joins TRBV7-9 to TRBJ2-3; possibly TRBD1 for D (5 bases). Per the germline V gene, CDR1 is SEHNR and CDR2 is FQNEAQ (reference sequence). This CDR3 contains 13 residues. Trimming stripped 6 bases from V and 8 bases from J, with 15 bases between. The chain's CDR3 is CASSSQEPSTQYF. CDR3 DNA sequence: TGTGCCAGCAGTTCACAGGAGCCAAGTACGCAGTATTTT. Supplemented by reference TRBV7-9 and TRBJ2-3, the full variable domain reads DTGVSQNPRHKITKRGQNVTFRCDPISEHNRLYWYRQTLGQGPEFLTYFQNEAQLEKSRLLSDRFSAERPKGSFSTLEIQRTEQGDSAMYLCASSSQEPSTQYFGPGTRLTVL.

The V and J genes are TRBV19 and TRBJ1-5; D is possibly TRBD1 (5 bases). V was shortened by 1 base and J by 5 bases, with 12 bases between the two germline ends. The CDR3 is made up of 15 amino acids. CDR1 is LNHDA, CDR2 SQIVND, per germline (reference sequence). The CDR3 spells CASSIGGVFDQPQHF. The CDR3 bases are TGTGCCAGTAGTATAGGGGGGGTATTCGATCAGCCCCAGCATTTT.

This chain connects TRBV12-3 or TRBV12-4 to TRBJ2-7, with a possible D match to TRBD2 (6 bases). This CDR3 has 13 amino acids. Between the trimmed V and J ends, which lost 1 base and 4 bases, there was a span of 8 bases. The CDR3 loop is CASSLDGGYEQYF. The CDR3 DNA sequence: TGTGCCAGCAGTTTAGATGGGGGGTACGAGCAGTACTTC.

The chain combines TRBV18 with TRBJ1-1; the D gene is possibly TRBD1 (6 bases). The V and J ends lost 4 bases and 2 bases respectively, with 11 bases between them. The CDR3 totals 14 residues. The germline gives CDR1 KGHSH, CDR2 LQKENI. This chain's CDR3 is CASSQPTGNTEAFF. The CDR3 DNA follows: TGTGCCAGCTCACAACCGACAGGTAACACTGAAGCTTTCTTT.

The gene calls are TRBV11-2 and TRBJ2-3; no firm D call. Deletions cut 6 bases from V and 2 bases from J, with 6 bases between. CDR3 length: 12 amino acids. Germline V gene lookup returns CDR1 SGHAT and CDR2 FQNNGV. The CDR3 protein is CASSFNTDTQYF. The CDR3 nucleotides are TGTGCCAGCAGTTTTAACACAGATACGCAGTATTTT.

The chain has TRBV14 and TRBJ1-4; no firm D call. With 4 bases removed from V and 7 bases from J, the gap between germline ends came to 10 bases. From germline, CDR1 is SGHDN and CDR2 FVKESK. This CDR3 region has 13 residues. The CDR3 sequence: CASSLLLGEKLFF. The CDR3 nucleotides are TGTGCCAGCAGCCTTTTACTGGGTGAAAAACTGTTTTTT.

This chain links TRBV5-1 with TRBJ1-1, with 7 bases identical to TRBD1. V lost 4 bases, J lost 7 bases, and 4 bases stayed unmatched. Germline V gene data show CDR1 as SGHRS and CDR2 as YFSETQ. The CDR3 consists of 12 residues. The CDR3 reads CASSRRDSEAFF. The CDR3 nucleotides are TGCGCCAGCAGCCGCCGGGACAGTGAAGCTTTCTTT.

The rearrangement links TRBV2 to TRBJ2-2; D is perhaps TRBD2 (7 bases). The CDR3 runs 13 residues. Germline V lookup: CDR1 SNHLY, CDR2 FYNNEI. Trimming removed 7 bases from V and 7 bases from J, with 13 bases in between. The CDR3 sequence: CASKGGVVGELFF. The CDR3 DNA is TGTGCCAGCAAAGGGGGGGTGGTCGGGGAGCTGTTTTTT.

A single count supports this clone. V gene TRBV7-9 combines with J gene TRBJ1-2, with a tentative D call TRBD1 (6 bases). V lost 6 bases and J 8 bases, leaving 22 bases between the germline ends. The CDR3 has 15 residues. The V gene's germline CDR1 is SEHNR and CDR2 FQNEAQ (reference sequence). As DNA, the CDR3 is TGTGCCAGCAGTCCCCCCGGGGGGCTTAGCGGCGGCTACACCTTC. Its translation is CASSPPGGLSGGYTF.

V is TRBV4-1 and J is TRBJ2-1; D is unclear. Deletions cut 0 bases from V and 12 bases from J, with 12 bases between. The CDR3 is made up of 13 amino acids. Germline CDR1 reads MGHRA; CDR2 reads YSYEKL. CDR3 region: CASSQDSLEGQFF. The DNA for the CDR3 is TGCGCCAGCAGCCAAGACTCGCTGGAAGGGCAGTTCTTC.